This passage covers 29 T cell receptor beta chains from one sample sequenced in a study of blood T cell repertoires in COVID-19. Clones were sequenced by immunoSEQ multiplex PCR, and TCRdb holds only the in-frame ones, with some missing. The sample lists some 96,000 clones; around four fifths were seen once. Sequencing used peripheral blood. Receptors were obtained from a human donor in a cohort sampled during active COVID-19.

The J gene is TRBJ2-7, the V gene TRBV28; 8 bases are shared with TRBD2. There are 16 residues in the CDR3. CDR1 and CDR2 (germline): MDHEN, SYDVKM. Trimming at V came to 5 bases and at J to 2 bases, leaving 11 bases not matched to a gene. The CDR3 loop reads CASSPPGLEVAYEQYF. The CDR3 DNA reads TGTGCCAGCAGTCCGCCGGGACTAGAAGTAGCCTACGAGCAGTACTTC.

V is TRBV2 and J is TRBJ1-2; D is possibly TRBD1 (5 bases). V was pared by 0 bases and J by 6 bases, with 8 bases between. The germline gives CDR1 SNHLY, CDR2 FYNNEI. This CDR3 region has 13 residues. CDR3 nucleotide sequence: TGTGCCAGCAGTGAAGCGCGCAGGGATGGCTACACCTTC. Translation: CASSEARRDGYTF.

The rearrangement joins TRBV30 to TRBJ2-3; tentatively, D is TRBD2 (6 bases). There are 14 residues in the CDR3. Trimming removed 2 bases at V and 4 bases at J, with 13 bases between. Germline V lookup: CDR1 GTSNPN, CDR2 SVGIG (reference sequence). In DNA, the CDR3 is TGTGCCTGGAGTTCGGGGGTTGGGGCAGATACGCAGTATTTT. Translated: CAWSSGVGADTQYF.

J is TRBJ2-3 and V is TRBV5-4; the match to TRBD2 covers 16 bases. The J segment lost 2 bases and the V segment lost 4 bases, leaving 7 bases of the junction unmatched. Germline CDR1 reads SGHNT; CDR2 reads YYREEE (reference sequence). The CDR3 consists of 18 residues. The CDR3 sequence: CASSMGLAGGRDTDTQYF. CDR3 in DNA: TGTGCCAGCAGCATGGGACTAGCGGGAGGGCGGGACACAGATACGCAGTATTTT.

This clone was observed a handful of times. The chain joins TRBV7-9 to TRBJ2-1; tentative D call: TRBD1 (5 bases). CDR3 length: 14 amino acids. The V gene lost 5 bases and the J gene lost 9 bases, with 17 bases spanning the gap. From germline, CDR1 is SEHNR and CDR2 FQNEAQ (reference sequence). The CDR3 DNA follows: TGTGCCAGCAGCGTATGGCTCCAGGGAACTGAGCAGTTCTTC. Translated, it gives CASSVWLQGTEQFF.

V gene TRBV19 combines with J gene TRBJ2-6, with D possibly being TRBD2 (5 bases). From germline, CDR1 is LNHDA and CDR2 SQIVND (reference sequence). V dropped 8 bases and J dropped 3 bases, with 11 bases sitting between them. This CDR3 spans 14 amino acids. The CDR3 coding sequence is TGTGCCAGTCGACTGGCGGGTGGGGCCAACGTCCTGACTTTC. Amino acids: CASRLAGGANVLTF.

This sequence joins TRBV7-8 and TRBJ1-2, with 10 nucleotides matching TRBD1. V was clipped by 5 bases and J by 5 bases; unmatched bases: 8. Looked up from germline, CDR1 is SGHVS and CDR2 is FQNEAQ. The CDR3 spans 15 residues. The CDR3 is CASSADRGRPYGYTF. The CDR3 DNA sequence: TGTGCCAGCAGCGCAGACAGGGGGCGTCCATATGGCTACACCTTC.

The rearrangement uses TRBV9 and TRBJ1-5, with D maybe TRBD1 (5 bases). Germline V gene sequence: CDR1 SGDLS, CDR2 YYNGEE. Trimming took 3 bases from V and 1 from J, leaving 8 bases between them. The CDR3 totals 14 residues. CDR3: CASSAGQSNQPQHF. The DNA of the CDR3 is TGTGCCAGCAGCGCCGGACAAAGCAATCAGCCCCAGCATTTT.

This clone has a single count. The chain is built from TRBV5-1 and TRBJ2-7; D is perhaps TRBD1 (5 bases). V was shortened by 0 bases and J by 5 bases, with 18 bases between the two germline ends. The CDR3 totals 16 residues. Germline assignment: CDR1 SGHRS and CDR2 YFSETQ. The CDR3 sequence: CASSLGQQPNGDEQYF. The CDR3 DNA sequence: TGCGCCAGCAGCTTGGGACAGCAACCCAATGGAGACGAGCAGTACTTC.

The CDR3 loop is CASSNGNENEQFF. In DNA, the CDR3 is TGCGCCAGCAGCAACGGGAATGAGAATGAGCAGTTCTTC. The rearrangement uses TRBV5-1 and TRBJ2-1; a weak D match, TRBD2 (5 bases). The ends were cut back, 4 bases at V and 7 bases at J, with 12 bases in the middle. The CDR3 totals 13 residues. Germline CDR1 and CDR2: SGHRS and YFSETQ.

The V gene is TRBV7-8, the J gene TRBJ1-1; TRBD1 agrees at 7 bases. Germline CDR1 SGHVS, CDR2 FQNEAQ. The CDR3 length is 13 residues. The trim removed 3 bases at V and 5 bases at J, leaving 3 bases unmatched. The CDR3 spells CASSFQGDTEAFF. CDR3 sequence (DNA): TGTGCCAGCAGCTTTCAGGGGGATACTGAAGCTTTCTTT.

The chain is built from TRBV7-9 and TRBJ1-4; the D is unclear. CDR1 is SEHNR, CDR2 FQNEAQ, per germline (reference sequence). The CDR3 contains 15 residues. Trimming left V 0 bases short and J 2 bases short, with 7 bases between. This chain's CDR3 is CASSLARATNEKLFF. CDR3 nucleotides: TGTGCCAGCAGCTTAGCGCGGGCTACTAATGAAAAACTGTTTTTT.

CDR3 coding DNA: TGTGCCAGCAGACTCTCCAGGCAAGAGACCCAGTACTTC. Its protein is CASRLSRQETQYF. This chain uses TRBV2 with TRBJ2-5; D is ambiguous. The V end lost 6 bases, the J end lost 2 bases, and 10 bases lay between the germline ends. Germline CDR1 reads SNHLY; CDR2 reads FYNNEI. This CDR3 region has 13 residues.

V usage is TRBV4-1 and J usage is TRBJ2-1; D remains ambiguous. The germline V gene encodes CDR1 MGHRA and CDR2 YSYEKL. The CDR3 runs to 17 residues. The germline V and J ends were trimmed by 0 bases and 0 bases, with 12 bases remaining between them. The CDR3 coding sequence is TGCGCCAGCAGCCAAGAGGGCTTCCCCTCCTCCTACAATGAGCAGTTCTTC. Translating it yields CASSQEGFPSSYNEQFF.

V gene TRBV5-1 combines with J gene TRBJ2-3; 7 bases fit TRBD1. CDR1 SGHRS and CDR2 YFSETQ come from the germline V gene. The CDR3 runs to 15 residues. V lost 4 bases to trimming and J lost 0 bases; unmatched junction nucleotides: 5. The CDR3 DNA reads TGCGCCAGCAGCATCGACAGGGCTAGCACAGATACGCAGTATTTT. This gives the protein CASSIDRASTDTQYF.

This clone was detected only a few times. V usage is TRBV5-1 and J usage is TRBJ2-1, with 8 bases lining up with TRBD2. CDR1 SGHRS and CDR2 YFSETQ come from the germline V gene. This CDR3 contains 15 residues. Trimming at V came to 5 bases and at J to 5 bases, leaving 9 bases not matched to a gene. The CDR3 DNA reads as TGCGCCAGCAGTTATGCGGGGGGCACTAACAATGAGCAGTTCTTC. Translated: CASSYAGGTNNEQFF.

Only a few counts were recorded for this clone. V usage is TRBV7-8 and J usage is TRBJ1-1; TRBD1 might be the D (6 bases). Germline loops: CDR1 SGHVS, CDR2 FQNEAQ. Trimming shortened V by 5 bases and J by 1 base, and 11 bases separated the two germline ends. This CDR3 has 14 amino acids. The CDR3 region is CASSTVTGNTEAFF. DNA for the CDR3: TGTGCCAGCAGCACGGTGACAGGGAACACTGAAGCTTTCTTT.

This clone came up a few times. The chain links TRBV3-1 (or the pseudogene TRBV3-2) to TRBJ2-1; perhaps TRBD1 as D (7 bases). Trimming pared 4 bases from V and 4 bases from J, leaving 17 bases between. The CDR3 has 16 amino acids. Per the germline V gene, CDR1 is LGHDT and CDR2 is YNNKEL (reference sequence). The CDR3 loop reads CASSPRTGAGYNEQFF. The CDR3 bases are TGTGCCAGCAGCCCACGAACAGGGGCGGGGTACAATGAGCAGTTCTTC.

V and J are TRBV28 and TRBJ1-3; D is undetermined. V lost 2 bases to trimming and J lost 1 base, with 6 bases between them. Germline CDR1 is MDHEN and CDR2 is SYDVKM. This CDR3 spans 14 amino acids. Written as DNA, the CDR3 is TGTGCCAGCAGTTTAGGGCATTCTGGAAACACCATATATTTT. Protein sequence: CASSLGHSGNTIYF.

This chain connects TRBV2 to TRBJ1-1, with TRBD1 matching over 10 bases. Germline V CDR1 and CDR2: SNHLY, FYNNEI. The CDR3 is made up of 15 amino acids. The V and J ends lost 6 bases and 1 base, in that order; junction bases with no gene match: 5. The CDR3 nucleotides read TGTGCCAGCAGGGGGGGACAGGGGACGAACACTGAAGCTTTCTTT. It translates to CASRGGQGTNTEAFF.

V gene TRBV15 combines with J gene TRBJ1-5; D remains unclear. Trimming stripped 0 bases from V and 9 bases from J, with 9 bases between. Germline CDR1 and CDR2: LNHNV and YYDKDF (reference sequence). This CDR3 is 13 amino acids long. CDR3 in DNA: TGTGCCACCAGCAGAGATTTTCGCGGGCCCCAGCATTTT. This translates into CATSRDFRGPQHF.

This clone was counted a few times. The chain has TRBV3-1 (or the pseudogene TRBV3-2) and TRBJ2-2; possible D gene TRBD2, 6 bases. The CDR3 is 17 residues long. Germline V gives CDR1 LGHDT, CDR2 YNNKEL (reference sequence). The V end lost 0 bases, the J end lost 6 bases, and 17 bases lay between the germline ends. The chain's CDR3 is CASSQDIRRERAGELFF. The CDR3, as DNA: TGTGCCAGCAGCCAAGATATTAGGCGGGAAAGGGCCGGGGAGCTGTTTTTT.

V and J are TRBV3-1 (or the pseudogene TRBV3-2) and TRBJ2-7; D is ambiguous. V lost 4 bases and J 1 base, leaving 8 bases between the germline ends. The CDR3 is made up of 13 amino acids. Looked up from germline, CDR1 is LGHDT and CDR2 is YNNKEL (reference sequence). CDR3 nucleotides: TGTGCCAGCAGCCGCGGCAAATCCTACGAGCAGTACTTC. This translates into CASSRGKSYEQYF.

This rearrangement joins TRBV6-1 to TRBJ2-1; TRBD2 agrees at 7 bases. With V trimmed by 4 bases and J by 8 bases, 17 bases remained unmatched. The CDR3 spans 17 residues. Per germline, CDR1 MNHNS and CDR2 SASEGT. CDR3 in DNA: TGTGCCAGCAGTGTAGGGCCCTCAAGAGCGGGGCGGTATGAGCAGTTCTTC. Amino acids: CASSVGPSRAGRYEQFF.

In this sample, this clone turned up a few times. J is TRBJ1-6 and V is TRBV6-2 or TRBV6-3; the D is unclear. This CDR3 is built from 16 residues. CDR1 MNHEY and CDR2 SVGEGT come from the germline V gene. V was cut by 2 bases and J by 1 base, with 9 bases left in between. CDR3 sequence reads: CASSYDPGSYNSPLHF. Here the CDR3 DNA reads TGTGCCAGCAGTTACGACCCGGGGTCCTATAATTCACCCCTCCACTTT.

The chain links TRBV7-2 to TRBJ1-2; a weak D match, TRBD1 (6 bases). CDR1 and CDR2 (germline): SGHTA, FQGNSA. This CDR3 is built from 15 residues. V was pared by 2 bases and J by 4 bases, with 14 bases between. In DNA form, the CDR3 reads TGTGCCAGCAGCTTATCCGACAGGATGTCCTATGGCTACACCTTC. Translating gives CASSLSDRMSYGYTF.

This chain links TRBV10-3 with TRBJ1-4; D is unresolved. V was clipped by 3 bases and J by 5 bases, with 7 bases between them. This CDR3 region has 13 residues. CDR1 is ENHRY, CDR2 SYGVKD, per germline. This CDR3 is CAISDPGNEKLFF. As DNA, the CDR3 is TGTGCCATCAGTGACCCCGGGAATGAAAAACTGTTTTTT.

The chain uses TRBV9 and TRBJ1-6; no clear D gene. V dropped 0 bases and J dropped 7 bases, with 17 bases sitting between them. The CDR3 contains 17 residues. CDR1 and CDR2 (germline): SGDLS, YYNGEE. The CDR3 loop is CASSVASLAGANSPLHF. CDR3 in DNA: TGTGCCAGCAGCGTAGCCTCCCTGGCAGGTGCCAATTCACCCCTCCACTTT.

V and J are TRBV18 and TRBJ2-7, with TRBD1 matching 9 bases. Germline lookup yields CDR1 KGHSH and CDR2 LQKENI. J was trimmed by 2 bases and V by 9 bases; bases with no gene match: 5. The CDR3 loop spans 13 amino acids. The CDR3 spells CASRQGGPYEQYF. The DNA for the CDR3 is TGTGCCAGTCGACAGGGGGGGCCCTACGAGCAGTACTTC. The full variable domain, in which reference TRBV18 and TRBJ2-7 provide the parts outside the CDR3, is NAGVMQNPRHLVRRRGQEARLRCSPMKGHSHVYWYRQLPEEGLKFMVYLQKENIIDESGMPKERFSAEFPKEGPSILRIQQVVRGDSAAYFCASRQGGPYEQYFGPGTRLTVT.